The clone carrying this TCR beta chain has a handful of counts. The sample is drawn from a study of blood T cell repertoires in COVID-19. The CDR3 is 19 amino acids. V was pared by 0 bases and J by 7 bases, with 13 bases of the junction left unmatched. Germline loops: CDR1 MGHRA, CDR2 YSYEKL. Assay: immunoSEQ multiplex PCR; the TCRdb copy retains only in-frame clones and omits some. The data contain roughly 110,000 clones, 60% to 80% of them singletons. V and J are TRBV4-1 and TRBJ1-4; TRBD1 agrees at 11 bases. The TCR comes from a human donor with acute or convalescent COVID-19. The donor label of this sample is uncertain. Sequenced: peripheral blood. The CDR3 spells CASSQDLRGPGQGGEKLFF. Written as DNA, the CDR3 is TGCGCCAGCAGCCAAGATCTTAGAGGGCCGGGACAGGGGGGTGAAAAACTGTTTTTT.